This TCR beta chain was profiled in a study of blood T cell repertoires in COVID-19. Study overall: Sites across the United States, Italy and Spain contributed samples from acute and convalescent COVID-19.

V was pared by 6 bases and J by 6 bases, with 15 bases between. From germline, CDR1 is WNHNN and CDR2 SYGVQD (reference sequence). This CDR3 region has 13 residues. Repertoires were generated with immunoSEQ multiplex PCR, while TCRdb's copy carries only in-frame clones and drops some. Of a few hundred thousand clones detected, around 85% appear once; the ten largest clones hold approximately 4%. Each participant's cohort was designated according to participant-reported clinical history. Two negative PCRs, clearance, or symptom resolution were required of recovered Cohort 3 donors. This sequence originates from a woman aged 30 to 39 who had recovered from COVID-19. Sequenced: PBMCs or T cells enriched from blood (not recorded which). V is TRBV10-1 and J is TRBJ2-7; tentatively, D is TRBD1 (5 bases). CDR3 sequence (DNA): TGCGCCAGCAGCGCCGACAGACTTGGCGAGCAGTACTTC. It encodes CASSADRLGEQYF.